A single sample gave rise to the 7 T cell receptor beta chains below, sequenced in a study of T cells expressing NK-cell markers. TCRdb re-analyzed the 5' RACE reads; it lists each CDR3 protein once, without DNA. Recorded for this sample: about 430,000 distinct CDR3 sequences. The material sequenced was blood T cells: a sorted CD56 or NKG2C T cell subset, CD4+ or CD8+ T cells, or bulk PBMC T cells (not recorded which). All receptors derive from a woman aged 50 to 65 in good health.

The gene calls are TRBV2 and TRBJ1-2; TCRdb's D call, TRBD1, is unchecked because there is no DNA. The CDR3 is 16 residues long. In germline, CDR1 is SNHLY, CDR2 FYNNEI. CDR3 in amino acids: CASSEERPDSNYGYTF.

This chain's CDR3 is CASSASTGMNTEAFF. The chain is built from TRBV2 and TRBJ1-1; the D call of TRBD1 rests on TCRdb alone, since no DNA is present to check it. There are 15 residues in the CDR3. Per the germline V gene, CDR1 is SNHLY and CDR2 is FYNNEI.

The genes are TRBV5-1 and TRBJ1-5. From germline, CDR1 is SGHRS and CDR2 YFSETQ. The CDR3 is made up of 16 amino acids. CDR3 region: CASSLGPPTGDQPQHF.

J is TRBJ2-1 and V is TRBV25-1. There are 17 residues in the CDR3. The germline CDR1 and CDR2 sequences are MGHDK and SYGVNS. The CDR3 loop is CASSEWMGTSSYNEQFF.

V usage is TRBV27 and J usage is TRBJ2-2; TCRdb returns TRBD1, unconfirmable since there is no DNA. This CDR3 spans 13 amino acids. The germline gives CDR1 MNHEY, CDR2 SMNVEV (reference sequence). Here the CDR3 reads CASSSYRAGELFF.

J is TRBJ2-5 and V is TRBV14; TCRdb's D call, TRBD2, is unchecked because there is no DNA. This CDR3 contains 17 residues. Germline CDR1 is SGHDN and CDR2 is FVKESK. CDR3 sequence: CASSQGLGPALGETQYF. Complete variable domain (other parts from reference TRBV14 and TRBJ2-5): EAGVTQFPSHSVIEKGQTVTLRCDPISGHDNLYWYRRVMGKEIKFLLHFVKESKQDESGMPNNRFLAERTGGTYSTLKVQPAELEDSGVYFCASSQGLGPALGETQYFGPGTRLLVL.

The chain has TRBV12-3 or TRBV12-4 and TRBJ2-2; TCRdb proposes TRBD2, but this gene call is untestable without DNA. This CDR3 has 15 amino acids. The CDR3 loop is CASTRGRASTGELFF.